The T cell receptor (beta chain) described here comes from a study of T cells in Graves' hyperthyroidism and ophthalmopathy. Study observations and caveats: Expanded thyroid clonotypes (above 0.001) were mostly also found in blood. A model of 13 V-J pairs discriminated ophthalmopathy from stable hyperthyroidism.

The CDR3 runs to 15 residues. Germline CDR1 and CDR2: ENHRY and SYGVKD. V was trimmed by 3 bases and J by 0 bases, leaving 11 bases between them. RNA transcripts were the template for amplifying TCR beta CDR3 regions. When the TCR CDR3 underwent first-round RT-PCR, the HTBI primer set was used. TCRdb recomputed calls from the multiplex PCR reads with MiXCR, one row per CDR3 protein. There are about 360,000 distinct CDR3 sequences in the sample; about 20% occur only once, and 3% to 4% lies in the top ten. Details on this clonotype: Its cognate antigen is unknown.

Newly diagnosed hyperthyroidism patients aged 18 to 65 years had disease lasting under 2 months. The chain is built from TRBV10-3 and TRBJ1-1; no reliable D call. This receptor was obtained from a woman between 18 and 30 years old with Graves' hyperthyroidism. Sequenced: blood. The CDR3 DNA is TGTGCCATCAGTGATCTTGGGAACCTGAACACTGAAGCTTTCTTT. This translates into CAISDLGNLNTEAFF.